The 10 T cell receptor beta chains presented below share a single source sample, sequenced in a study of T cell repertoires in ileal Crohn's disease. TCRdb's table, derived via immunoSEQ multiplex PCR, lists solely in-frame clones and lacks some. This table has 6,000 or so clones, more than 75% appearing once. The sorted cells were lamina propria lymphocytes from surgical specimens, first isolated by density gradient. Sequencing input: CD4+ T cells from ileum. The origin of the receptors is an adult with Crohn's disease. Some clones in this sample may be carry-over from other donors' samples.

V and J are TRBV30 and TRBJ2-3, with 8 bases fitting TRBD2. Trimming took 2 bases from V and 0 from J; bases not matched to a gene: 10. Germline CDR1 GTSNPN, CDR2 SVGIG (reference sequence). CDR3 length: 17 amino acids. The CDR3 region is CAWSTWTSHYSTDTQYF. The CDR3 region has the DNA TGTGCCTGGAGTACTTGGACTAGCCACTATAGCACAGATACGCAGTATTTT.

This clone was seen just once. The CDR3 here is CASSSGTANTEAFF. CDR3 DNA: TGCGCCAGCAGCTCTGGGACAGCGAACACTGAAGCTTTCTTT. The V and J genes are TRBV5-1 and TRBJ1-1, with TRBD1 matching 7 bases. V lost 3 bases and J lost 1; bases outside the gene matches: 3. Per the germline V gene, CDR1 is SGHRS and CDR2 is YFSETQ. The CDR3 extends over 14 amino acids.

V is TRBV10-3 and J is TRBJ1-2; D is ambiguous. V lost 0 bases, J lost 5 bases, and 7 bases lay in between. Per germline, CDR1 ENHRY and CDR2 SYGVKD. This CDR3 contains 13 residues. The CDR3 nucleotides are TGTGCCATCAGTGAGTCGAGCGAGTATGGCTACACCTTC. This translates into CAISESSEYGYTF.

CDR3 in DNA: TGTGCCAGCAGTTTTGGACTAGCGGGAGAACAATCGAAATCCTACGAGCAGTACTTC. The encoded protein is CASSFGLAGEQSKSYEQYF. This chain connects TRBV5-6 to TRBJ2-7, with 13 bases matching TRBD2. V lost 5 bases, J lost 1 base, and 15 bases stayed unmatched. The CDR3 length is 19 residues. The germline CDR1 and CDR2 sequences are SGHDT and YYEEEE.

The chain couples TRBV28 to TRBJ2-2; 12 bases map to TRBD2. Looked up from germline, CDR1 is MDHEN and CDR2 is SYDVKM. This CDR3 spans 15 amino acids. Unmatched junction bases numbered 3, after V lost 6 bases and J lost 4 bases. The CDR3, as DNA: TGTGCCAGCAGCCCTAGCGGGAGGGCCACCGGGGAGCTGTTTTTT. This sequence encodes CASSPSGRATGELFF.

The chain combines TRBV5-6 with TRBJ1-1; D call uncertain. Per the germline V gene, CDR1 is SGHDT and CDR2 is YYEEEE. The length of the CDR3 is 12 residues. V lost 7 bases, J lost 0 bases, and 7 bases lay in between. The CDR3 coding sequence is TGTGCCAGCGCGCTTATGAACACTGAAGCTTTCTTT. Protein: CASALMNTEAFF.

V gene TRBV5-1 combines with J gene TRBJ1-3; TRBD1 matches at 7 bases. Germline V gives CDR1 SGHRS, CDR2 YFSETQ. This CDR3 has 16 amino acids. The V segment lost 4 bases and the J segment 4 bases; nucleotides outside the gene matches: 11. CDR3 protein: CASSQAGQAGGNTIYF. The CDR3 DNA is TGCGCCAGCAGCCAAGCAGGACAGGCGGGGGGAAACACCATATATTTT.

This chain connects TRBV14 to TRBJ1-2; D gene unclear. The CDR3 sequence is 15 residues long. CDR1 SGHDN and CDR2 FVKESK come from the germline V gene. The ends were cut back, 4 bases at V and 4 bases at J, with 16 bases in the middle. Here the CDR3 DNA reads TGTGCCAGCAGCCCAAGGTCGTACAGCCTCTATGGCTACACCTTC. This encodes CASSPRSYSLYGYTF.

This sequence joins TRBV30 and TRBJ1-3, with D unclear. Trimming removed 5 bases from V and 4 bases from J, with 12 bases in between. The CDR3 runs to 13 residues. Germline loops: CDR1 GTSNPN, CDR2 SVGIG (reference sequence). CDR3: CAWSEQTGNTIYF. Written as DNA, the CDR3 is TGTGCCTGGTCAGAGCAGACAGGAAACACCATATATTTT.

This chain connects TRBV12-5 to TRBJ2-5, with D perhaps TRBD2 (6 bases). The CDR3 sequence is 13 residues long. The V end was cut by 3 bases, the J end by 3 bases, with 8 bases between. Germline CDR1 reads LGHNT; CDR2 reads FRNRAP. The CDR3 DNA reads TGTGCTAGTGGTTTCAGACTAGAAGAGACCCAGTACTTC. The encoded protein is CASGFRLEETQYF.